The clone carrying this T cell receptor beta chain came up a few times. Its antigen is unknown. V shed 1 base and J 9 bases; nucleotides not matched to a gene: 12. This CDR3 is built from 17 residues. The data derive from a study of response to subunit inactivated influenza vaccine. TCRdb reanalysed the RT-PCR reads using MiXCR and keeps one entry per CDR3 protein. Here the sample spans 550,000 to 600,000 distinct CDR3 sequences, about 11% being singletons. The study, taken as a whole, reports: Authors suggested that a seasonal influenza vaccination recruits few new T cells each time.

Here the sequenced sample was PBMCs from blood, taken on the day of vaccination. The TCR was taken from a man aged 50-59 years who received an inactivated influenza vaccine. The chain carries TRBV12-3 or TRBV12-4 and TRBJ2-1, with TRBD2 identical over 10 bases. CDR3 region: CASSLEAPSGSWREQFF. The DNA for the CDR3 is TGTGCCAGCAGTTTAGAGGCCCCTAGCGGGAGTTGGCGTGAGCAGTTCTTC.